This T cell receptor (beta chain) was recovered during a study of blood T cells in healthy people across ages. Study-wide results and caveats: Per million T cells, TCR beta diversity dropped about linearly as age rose.

Alongside a J-beta primer mix, a sample-barcoded 5' primer served in a second PCR lasting about 7 to 12 cycles. Each TCR beta cDNA got a 12-nucleotide random molecular identifier. TCRdb re-called the 5' RACE reads with MiXCR, one entry per CDR3 protein. The sample has 1,500,000 or so distinct CDR3 sequences; 59% are singletons. In regard to this clonotype: The antigen remains unidentified.

The sequence was collected from a man aged 18 to 29 in good health. Sequenced sample: blood.

The CDR3 DNA reads TGTGCCAGCAGCTTGGGGGTAGCGGGAGCCCAAGAGACCCAGTACTTC. It yields the protein CASSLGVAGAQETQYF. The chain recombines TRBV5-5 with TRBJ2-4; 9 nucleotides agree with TRBD2. The end of the DNA fits TRBJ2-5 better, so the J call may be wrong. The CDR3 is 16 residues long. Germline loops: CDR1 SGHKS, CDR2 YYEKEE (reference sequence).